These 27 T cell receptor beta chains were sequenced from one sample in a study of shared T cell receptors in the human thymus. The repertoire was sequenced with immunoSEQ multiplex PCR; TCRdb's copy has only in-frame clones and lacks some. In the table there are about 610,000 clones, roughly 90% of which are singletons. These records were also assigned to another study, of human thymus T cells.

Sequences were obtained from thymocytes. These receptors originate from a boy in the first two years of life with a congenital heart defect.

The rearrangement links TRBV6-1 to TRBJ2-1; D unclear. The germline CDR1 and CDR2 sequences are MNHNS and SASEGT. V dropped 2 bases and J dropped 0 bases, with 5 bases sitting between them. This CDR3 has 14 amino acids. CDR3 nucleotide sequence: TGTGCCAGCAGTGAACAGTTCTCCTACAATGAGCAGTTCTTC. The encoded protein is CASSEQFSYNEQFF.

This clone was seen just once. The chain employs TRBV4-3 and TRBJ2-1, with 13 bases aligning to TRBD2. V lost 1 base and J lost 8; bases outside the gene matches: 8. The CDR3 length is 17 residues. Germline V gives CDR1 LGHNA, CDR2 YSLEER. CDR3 nucleotides: TGCGCCAGCAGCCAAGTAGGACTAGCGGGAGTAAGCGATGAGCAGTTCTTC. Amino acids: CASSQVGLAGVSDEQFF.

This chain links TRBV27 with TRBJ2-2, with 7 bases lining up with TRBD2. Trimming at V came to 2 bases and at J to 6 bases, leaving 15 bases not matched to a gene. The CDR3 totals 18 residues. CDR1 MNHEY and CDR2 SMNVEV come from the germline V gene (reference sequence). CDR3 DNA: TGTGCCAGCAGTTTAGGCCCCCGGGGAAGCGGGATAGCCGGGGAGCTGTTTTTT. It translates to CASSLGPRGSGIAGELFF.

V is TRBV18 and J is TRBJ2-4; TRBD1 might be the D (6 bases). The CDR3 totals 16 residues. V dropped 4 bases and J dropped 0 bases, with 13 bases sitting between them. Germline values: CDR1 KGHSH, CDR2 LQKENI. CDR3 protein: CASSRMGAGAKNIQYF. In nucleotides, the CDR3 is TGTGCCAGCTCACGTATGGGGGCGGGAGCCAAAAACATTCAGTACTTC. Looking up the rest from reference TRBV18 and TRBJ2-4 gives the full variable domain: NAGVMQNPRHLVRRRGQEARLRCSPMKGHSHVYWYRQLPEEGLKFMVYLQKENIIDESGMPKERFSAEFPKEGPSILRIQQVVRGDSAAYFCASSRMGAGAKNIQYFGAGTRLSVL.

This clone has only a few counts. The chain couples TRBV4-3 to TRBJ2-3; D is ambiguous. Trimming left V 1 base short and J 2 bases short, with 13 bases between. Germline V gene sequence: CDR1 LGHNA, CDR2 YSLEER. The CDR3 runs 16 residues. CDR3 in DNA: TGCGCCAGCAGCCAAGGAGGTGGTCTTCCCACAGATACGCAGTATTTT. As protein: CASSQGGGLPTDTQYF.

The J gene is TRBJ2-5, the V gene TRBV25-1; 7 bases are shared with TRBD2. Germline assignment: CDR1 MGHDK and CDR2 SYGVNS. The CDR3 runs 15 residues. The junction had 16 bases not matched to a gene; V was cut back by 8 bases and J by 7 bases. CDR3 protein: CASFPSSGRRGTQYF. In nucleotides, the CDR3 is TGTGCCAGCTTCCCATCTAGCGGTCGGCGTGGGACCCAGTACTTC. The entire variable domain, with the rest obtained from reference TRBV25-1 and TRBJ2-5, is as follows: EADIYQTPRYLVIGTGKKITLECSQTMGHDKMYWYQQDPGMELHLIHYSYGVNSTEKGDLSSESTVSRIRTEHFPLTLESARPSHTSQYLCASFPSSGRRGTQYFGPGTRLLVL.

The V gene is TRBV5-4, the J gene TRBJ2-1, with 13 positions matching TRBD2. This CDR3 has 16 residues. Trimming cost V 3 bases and J 2 bases; bases outside gene matches: 2. Per germline, CDR1 SGHNT and CDR2 YYREEE (reference sequence). CDR3 sequence (DNA): TGTGCCAGCAGCTACGGGACTAGCGGGGCCTACAATGAGCAGTTCTTC. Translated: CASSYGTSGAYNEQFF.

The chain carries TRBV30 and TRBJ2-7; 7 positions agree with TRBD1. The V gene end was trimmed by 1 base and the J gene end by 2 bases; junction bases not matched to a gene: 5. In germline, CDR1 is GTSNPN, CDR2 SVGIG (reference sequence). This CDR3 has 14 residues. CDR3 DNA: TGTGCCTGGAGTGGACAGGGATCGCCCTACGAGCAGTACTTC. It is translated as CAWSGQGSPYEQYF.

This rearrangement joins TRBV4-2 to TRBJ2-7; 8 positions agree with TRBD2. Trimming removed 4 bases from V and 6 bases from J; junction bases left unmatched: 20. The CDR3 length is 18 residues. CDR1 and CDR2 (germline): LGHNA, YNFKEQ. CDR3 loop: CASSPGAGGPGTYGEQYF. In nucleotides, the CDR3 is TGTGCCAGCAGCCCCGGCGCGGGGGGACCCGGGACTTACGGCGAGCAGTACTTC.

This chain connects TRBV5-4 to TRBJ2-5, with TRBD1 matching over 7 bases. From germline, CDR1 is SGHNT and CDR2 YYREEE (reference sequence). The J segment lost 5 bases and the V segment lost 4 bases, leaving 11 bases of the junction unmatched. The CDR3 runs 15 residues. CDR3 DNA sequence: TGTGCCAGCAGCCCTTTTCCTGACAGGGCGGAGACCCAGTACTTC. This sequence encodes CASSPFPDRAETQYF.

This chain joins TRBV27 and TRBJ2-3; 12 bases map to TRBD2. Per germline, CDR1 MNHEY and CDR2 SMNVEV (reference sequence). V trimming: 4 bases; J trimming: 2 bases; junction bases outside the gene matches: 1. The CDR3 has 15 amino acids. CDR3 bases: TGTGCCAGCAGTTCTAGCGGGAGGGTCACAGATACGCAGTATTTT. Its translation: CASSSSGRVTDTQYF.

The V call is TRBV4-1, the J call TRBJ2-1; 16 bases map to TRBD2. CDR1 MGHRA and CDR2 YSYEKL come from the germline V gene. Trimming cost V 4 bases and J 15 bases; bases outside gene matches: 12. There are 16 residues in the CDR3. In nucleotides, the CDR3 is TGCGCCAGCAGCCCCCCCGGGACTAGCGGGAGGGCCCACCGGTTCTTC. Translating it yields CASSPPGTSGRAHRFF.

The V call is TRBV27, the J call TRBJ2-7; D is perhaps TRBD1 (9 bases). The CDR3 runs to 18 residues. Per germline, CDR1 MNHEY and CDR2 SMNVEV (reference sequence). The V and J ends lost 5 bases and 2 bases respectively, with 25 bases between them. The CDR3 loop is CASSLPRSGTGSPYEQYF. CDR3 sequence (DNA): TGTGCCAGCAGTCTCCCCCGTAGCGGGACAGGGTCCCCCTACGAGCAGTACTTC.

The V and J genes are TRBV6-5 and TRBJ2-7, with D perhaps TRBD2 (6 bases). The CDR3 runs to 14 residues. The V gene lost 6 bases and the J gene lost 6 bases, with 18 bases spanning the gap. Germline V CDR1 and CDR2: MNHEY, SVGAGI. The CDR3 sequence is CASRRILPGGEQYF. CDR3 DNA: TGTGCCAGCAGACGAATCCTACCCGGGGGCGAGCAGTACTTC.

The chain links TRBV18 to TRBJ2-7; tentative D call: TRBD2 (6 bases). Looked up from germline, CDR1 is KGHSH and CDR2 is LQKENI. The CDR3 sequence is 15 residues long. V was pared by 4 bases and J by 6 bases, with 19 bases between. CDR3 in DNA: TGTGCCAGCTCACGGAACGGGAGTAAATGGGGCGAGCAGTACTTC. As protein: CASSRNGSKWGEQYF. Complete variable domain (other parts from reference TRBV18 and TRBJ2-7): NAGVMQNPRHLVRRRGQEARLRCSPMKGHSHVYWYRQLPEEGLKFMVYLQKENIIDESGMPKERFSAEFPKEGPSILRIQQVVRGDSAAYFCASSRNGSKWGEQYFGPGTRLTVT.

This clone was recorded only once. The chain links TRBV28 to TRBJ2-3; 9 nucleotides align to TRBD2. V lost 7 bases and J lost 0; bases outside the gene matches: 8. This CDR3 comprises 16 residues. CDR1 MDHEN and CDR2 SYDVKM come from the germline V gene. In nucleotides, the CDR3 is TGTGCCAGCAACGAATTCAGCGGGAGGAGCACAGATACGCAGTATTTT. Protein sequence: CASNEFSGRSTDTQYF.

V is TRBV15 and J is TRBJ1-4; TRBD1 agrees at 7 bases. The CDR3 runs to 15 residues. Trimming cost V 0 bases and J 5 bases; bases outside gene matches: 3. Germline assignment: CDR1 LNHNV and CDR2 YYDKDF (reference sequence). The CDR3 coding sequence is TGTGCCACCAGCAGAGATGGGACAGAGAATGAAAAACTGTTTTTT. Protein product: CATSRDGTENEKLFF.

The rearrangement joins TRBV5-1 to TRBJ2-7; 7 nucleotides align to TRBD2. After removal of 0 bases from V and 9 bases from J, the junction contained 9 bases not matched to a gene. Germline V lookup: CDR1 SGHRS, CDR2 YFSETQ. CDR3 size: 14 residues. In nucleotides, the CDR3 is TGCGCCAGCAGCTTGGCTAGGCGGGAGAGCGGGCAGTACTTC. The encoded protein is CASSLARRESGQYF.

The CDR3 DNA reads as TGTGCCAGCACACAGGGGGTACCTCCGGGTACCTACACCTTC. Its protein product is CASTQGVPPGTYTF. The chain uses TRBV27 and TRBJ1-2; 8 bases align to TRBD1. Germline values: CDR1 MNHEY, CDR2 SMNVEV (reference sequence). This CDR3 has 14 residues. The V segment lost 7 bases and the J segment 10 bases; nucleotides outside the gene matches: 14.

This clone was seen only a few times. The V and J genes are TRBV5-6 and TRBJ1-2, with 12 bases matching TRBD1. CDR1 is SGHDT and CDR2 is YYEEEE in the germline V gene. This CDR3 is built from 16 residues. V was clipped by 2 bases and J by 0 bases; unmatched bases: 2. The CDR3 here is CASSFGTGGANYGYTF. The CDR3 bases are TGTGCCAGCAGCTTTGGGACAGGGGGCGCTAACTATGGCTACACCTTC. The variable domain in full, completed from reference TRBV5-6 and TRBJ1-2, reads DAGVTQSPTHLIKTRGQQVTLRCSPKSGHDTVSWYQQALGQGPQFIFQYYEEEERQRGNFPDRFSGHQFPNYSSELNVNALLLGDSALYLCASSFGTGGANYGYTFGSGTRLTVV.

The rearrangement links TRBV2 to TRBJ2-7; D is unclear. CDR3 length: 12 amino acids. V was clipped by 4 bases and J by 3 bases, with 7 bases between them. From germline, CDR1 is SNHLY and CDR2 FYNNEI. The CDR3 nucleotides are TGTGCCAGCAGTGGGGCCAACTACGAGCAGTACTTC. Its protein product is CASSGANYEQYF.

CDR3 in amino acids: CASSPGTRIYGETQYF. In DNA form, the CDR3 reads TGTGCCAGCAGCCCAGGGACTAGGATATATGGAGAGACCCAGTACTTC. The chain recombines TRBV6-6 with TRBJ2-5, with 8 nucleotides matching TRBD2. Unmatched junction bases numbered 13, after V lost 6 bases and J lost 4 bases. The CDR3 contains 16 residues. Germline-derived CDR1 and CDR2 are MNHNY and SVGAGI (reference sequence).

This clone was observed a few times. This chain joins TRBV14 and TRBJ1-2; possible D gene TRBD1, 5 bases. CDR1 and CDR2 from the germline V gene are SGHDN and FVKESK. This CDR3 comprises 19 residues. With 1 base removed from V and 4 bases from J, the gap between germline ends came to 25 bases. CDR3 sequence: CASSQGAGRPGISFYGYTF. DNA of the CDR3: TGTGCCAGCAGCCAAGGGGCAGGGCGTCCGGGCATCTCGTTCTATGGCTACACCTTC.

The chain has TRBV6-5 and TRBJ2-7; 9 nucleotides align to TRBD2. Germline assignment: CDR1 MNHEY and CDR2 SVGAGI. After removal of 7 bases from V and 0 bases from J, the junction contained 7 bases not matched to a gene. The CDR3 has 15 amino acids. This CDR3 reads CASTRLAADSYEQYF. The CDR3 DNA reads TGTGCCAGCACCCGACTAGCGGCGGACTCCTACGAGCAGTACTTC.

The rearrangement links TRBV7-9 to TRBJ2-4, with TRBD2 matching 11 bases. V dropped 3 bases and J dropped 5; count of bases not matched to a gene: 9. CDR1 is SEHNR and CDR2 is FQNEAQ in the germline V gene (reference sequence). The CDR3 length is 17 residues. CDR3 DNA sequence: TGTGCCAGCAGCTTTTTCACTAGCGGGAGTCCCCAAAACATTCAGTACTTC. Protein sequence: CASSFFTSGSPQNIQYF.

The chain links TRBV15 to TRBJ1-4; D gene uncertain. The V end was cut by 4 bases, the J end by 6 bases, with 18 bases between. The CDR3 has 16 amino acids. The V gene's germline CDR1 is LNHNV and CDR2 YYDKDF (reference sequence). CDR3 in DNA: TGTGCCACCAGCAAACTCAAAGGGAGGGTCCATGAAAAACTGTTTTTT. Amino acids: CATSKLKGRVHEKLFF.

This chain links TRBV27 with TRBJ1-5; a possible D gene is TRBD1 (5 bases). Germline CDR1 MNHEY, CDR2 SMNVEV (reference sequence). Deletions cut 5 bases from V and 5 bases from J, with 10 bases between. The CDR3 runs 13 residues. Here the CDR3 reads CASSTQQDQPQHF. The CDR3 DNA reads TGTGCCAGCAGTACTCAACAGGATCAGCCCCAGCATTTT.